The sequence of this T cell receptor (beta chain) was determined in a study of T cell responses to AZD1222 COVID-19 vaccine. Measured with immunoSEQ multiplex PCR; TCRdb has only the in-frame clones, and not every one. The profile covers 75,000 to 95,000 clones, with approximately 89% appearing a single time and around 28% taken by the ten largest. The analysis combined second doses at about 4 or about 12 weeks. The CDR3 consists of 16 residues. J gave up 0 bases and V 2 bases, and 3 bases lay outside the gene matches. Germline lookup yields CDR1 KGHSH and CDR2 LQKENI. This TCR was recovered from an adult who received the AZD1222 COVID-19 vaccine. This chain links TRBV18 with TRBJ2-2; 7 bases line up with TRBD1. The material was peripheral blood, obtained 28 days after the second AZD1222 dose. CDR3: CASSPIGGANTGELFF. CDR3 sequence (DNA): TGTGCCAGCTCACCAATAGGGGGCGCGAACACCGGGGAGCTGTTTTTT.